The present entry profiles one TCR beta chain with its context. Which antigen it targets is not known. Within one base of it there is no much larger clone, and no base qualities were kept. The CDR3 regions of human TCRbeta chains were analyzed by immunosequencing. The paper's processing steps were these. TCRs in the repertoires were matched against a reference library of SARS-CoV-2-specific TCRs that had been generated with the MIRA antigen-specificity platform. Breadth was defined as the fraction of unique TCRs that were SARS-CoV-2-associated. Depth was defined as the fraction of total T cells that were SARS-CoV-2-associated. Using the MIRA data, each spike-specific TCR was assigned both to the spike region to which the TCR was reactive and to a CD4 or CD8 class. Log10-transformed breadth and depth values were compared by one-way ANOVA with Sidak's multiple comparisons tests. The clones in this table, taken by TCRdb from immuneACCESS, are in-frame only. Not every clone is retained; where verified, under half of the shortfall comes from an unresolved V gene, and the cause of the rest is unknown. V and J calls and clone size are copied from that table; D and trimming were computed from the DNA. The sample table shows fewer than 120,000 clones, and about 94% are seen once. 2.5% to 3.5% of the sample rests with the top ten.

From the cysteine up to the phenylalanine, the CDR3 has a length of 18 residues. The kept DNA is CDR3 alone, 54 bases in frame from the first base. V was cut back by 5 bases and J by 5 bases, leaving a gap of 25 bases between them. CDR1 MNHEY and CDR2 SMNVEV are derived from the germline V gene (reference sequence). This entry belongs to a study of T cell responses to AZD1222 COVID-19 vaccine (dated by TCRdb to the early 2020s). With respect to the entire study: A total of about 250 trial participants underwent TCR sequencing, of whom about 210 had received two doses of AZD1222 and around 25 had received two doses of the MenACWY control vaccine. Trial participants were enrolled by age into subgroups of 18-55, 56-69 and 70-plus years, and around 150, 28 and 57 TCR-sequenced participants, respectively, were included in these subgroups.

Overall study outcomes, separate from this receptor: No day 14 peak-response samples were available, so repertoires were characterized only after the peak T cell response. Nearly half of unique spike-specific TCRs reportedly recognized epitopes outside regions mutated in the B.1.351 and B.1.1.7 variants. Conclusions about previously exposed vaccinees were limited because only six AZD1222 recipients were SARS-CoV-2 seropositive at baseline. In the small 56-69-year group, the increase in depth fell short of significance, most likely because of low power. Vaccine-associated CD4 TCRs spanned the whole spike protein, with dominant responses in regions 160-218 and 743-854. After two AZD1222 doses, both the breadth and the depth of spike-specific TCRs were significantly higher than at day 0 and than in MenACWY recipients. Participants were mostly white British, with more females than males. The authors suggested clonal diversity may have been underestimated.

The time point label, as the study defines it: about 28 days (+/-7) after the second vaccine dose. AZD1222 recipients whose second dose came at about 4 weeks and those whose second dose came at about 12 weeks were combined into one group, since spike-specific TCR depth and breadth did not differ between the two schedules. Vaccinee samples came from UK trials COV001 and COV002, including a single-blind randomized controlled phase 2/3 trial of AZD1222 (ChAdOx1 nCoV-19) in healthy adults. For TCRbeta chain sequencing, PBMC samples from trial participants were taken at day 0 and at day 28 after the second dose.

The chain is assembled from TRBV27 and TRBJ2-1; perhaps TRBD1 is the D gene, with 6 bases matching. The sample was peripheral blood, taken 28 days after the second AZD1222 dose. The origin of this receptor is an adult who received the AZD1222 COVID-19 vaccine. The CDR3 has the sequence CASSPFWTDRGRHNEQFF. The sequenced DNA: TGTGCCAGCAGTCCCTTCTGGACAGATAGGGGCCGACACAATGAGCAGTTCTTC.